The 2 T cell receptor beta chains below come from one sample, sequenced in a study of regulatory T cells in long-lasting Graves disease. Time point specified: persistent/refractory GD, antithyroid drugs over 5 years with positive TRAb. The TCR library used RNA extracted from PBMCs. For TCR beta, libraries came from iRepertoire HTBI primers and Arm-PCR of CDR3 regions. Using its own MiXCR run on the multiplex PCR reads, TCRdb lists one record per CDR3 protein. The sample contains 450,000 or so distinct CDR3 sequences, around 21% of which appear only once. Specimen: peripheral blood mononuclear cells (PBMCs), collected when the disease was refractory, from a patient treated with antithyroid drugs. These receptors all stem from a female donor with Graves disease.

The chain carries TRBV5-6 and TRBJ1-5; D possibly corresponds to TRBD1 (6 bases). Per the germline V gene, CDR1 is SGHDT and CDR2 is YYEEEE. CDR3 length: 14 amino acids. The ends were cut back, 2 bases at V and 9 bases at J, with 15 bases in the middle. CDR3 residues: CASSLWGAHGPQHF. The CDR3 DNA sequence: TGTGCCAGCAGCTTATGGGGGGCCCATGGGCCCCAGCATTTT.

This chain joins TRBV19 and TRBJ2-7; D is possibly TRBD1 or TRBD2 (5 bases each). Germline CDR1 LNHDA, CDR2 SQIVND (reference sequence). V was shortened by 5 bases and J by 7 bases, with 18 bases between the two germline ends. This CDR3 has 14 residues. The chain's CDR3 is CASSPLLGVGEQYF. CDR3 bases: TGTGCCAGTAGTCCCTTGTTGGGGGTAGGGGAGCAGTACTTC.